Sequencing of this T cell receptor beta chain was carried out in a study of T cell repertoires in cytomegalovirus infection. For the study at large: Matching HLA type, along with CMV infection, was indicated by public TCR beta signatures.

A single record per CDR3 protein comes from TCRdb applying MiXCR to the reads. The sample contains roughly 230,000 distinct CDR3 sequences, about 15% of which appear only once. Between the trimmed V and J ends, which lost 2 bases and 5 bases, there was a span of 10 bases. Germline values: CDR1 MDHEN, CDR2 SYDVKM. The CDR3 is 14 residues long. The sample comprised CD8+ T cells from PBMCs. This TCR derives from a human donor in good health (CMV status not recorded). Some clones in this sample may be carry-over from other donors' samples. The genes are TRBV28 and TRBJ1-5; D gene unclear. The CDR3 region is CASSLVGSDQPQHF. The DNA of the CDR3 is TGTGCCAGCAGTTTAGTGGGGTCAGATCAGCCCCAGCATTTT.